This TCR beta chain came from a study of CD8 T cells in ankylosing spondylitis. Notes on the study in general: A TCR beta motif made of several highly homologous variants seemed typical of ankylosing spondylitis blood.

The V segment lost 6 bases and the J segment 4 bases; nucleotides outside the gene matches: 9. This CDR3 spans 16 amino acids. Germline V gene data show CDR1 as SGHTA and CDR2 as FQGNSA. TCRdb reanalysed the 5' RACE reads using MiXCR and keeps one entry per CDR3 protein. The sample includes 220,000 or so distinct CDR3 sequences, about a sixth of them seen just once. To note about this clonotype: No antigen is known for it.

The V gene is TRBV7-2, the J gene TRBJ2-3; 11 bases agree with TRBD1. Material: blood, either unsorted or a sorted T cell fraction (not recorded which). The TCR sequence derives from a male donor with ankylosing spondylitis. Written as DNA, the CDR3 is TGTGCCAGCAGGTGGGGACAGGGGGGCTTGGCAGATACGCAGTATTTT. Amino acid sequence: CASRWGQGGLADTQYF.